This TCR beta chain was obtained from a study of neoadjuvant nivolumab and ipilimumab in lung cancer. Whole-study results and caveats: Only two of four nivolumab-treated tumors gained richness and clonality by surgery. Pathologic regression was not significantly tied to TCR clonality.

This clone came up a few times. As yet, its antigen is unknown. The table came from immunoSEQ multiplex PCR; TCRdb's copy has only in-frame clones and leaves some out. Counted here are some 2,000 clones, approximately 84% occurring once; the ten biggest clones make up 4.5% to 5.5%. This TCR was sampled from an adult with non-small cell lung cancer. This specimen was tumor tissue, taken before neoadjuvant nivolumab, alone or with ipilimumab.

Here the CDR3 DNA reads TGTGCCAGTAGAGGGACTAGCGGGAGCTATGAGCAGTTCTTC. It is translated as CASRGTSGSYEQFF. The chain combines TRBV19 with TRBJ2-1, with 14 positions matching TRBD2. With 6 bases clipped from V and 8 bases from J, the junction kept 3 bases outside the gene matches. This CDR3 spans 14 amino acids. Germline V gene lookup returns CDR1 LNHDA and CDR2 SQIVND (reference sequence).